The rows below give T cell receptor beta chains drawn from one sample of a study of blood T cell repertoires in COVID-19. Assay used: immunoSEQ multiplex PCR; TCRdb lists only in-frame clones, some missing. The table shows 110,000 to 150,000 clones, with about 80% occurring only once. The sample taken for sequencing was PBMCs or T cells enriched from blood (not recorded which). The origin of the receptors is a woman younger than 35 who had been exposed to COVID-19. CDR3s include the opening cysteine and the closing phenylalanine or tryptophan. Each record gives: V gene, clone size, D gene, J gene, CDR3 DNA, CDR3 protein. The D gene is left open where the match is weak. Clone sizes are given selectively: once, few, many, or a class where the clone is expanded.

V gene: TRBV19; clone size: NA; D gene: NA; J gene: TRBJ1-1; CDR3 DNA: TGTGCCAGTAGTATCGGGGGACGACGCACTGAAGCTTTCTTT; CDR3 protein: CASSIGGRRTEAFF
V gene: TRBV7-9; clone size: few; D gene: NA; J gene: TRBJ2-1; CDR3 DNA: TGTGCCAGCAGCTCAGGGGGGTTAGGGTACAATGAGCAGTTCTTC; CDR3 protein: CASSSGGLGYNEQFF
V gene: TRBV5-1; clone size: once; D gene: TRBD1; J gene: TRBJ2-3; CDR3 DNA: TGCGCCAGCAGCTCCAGGGGGCTGGGGACAGATACGCAGTATTTT; CDR3 protein: CASSSRGLGTDTQYF
V gene: TRBV3-1/TRBV3-2; clone size: NA; D gene: NA; J gene: TRBJ1-3; CDR3 DNA: TGTGCCAGCAGCCGTGGGGGGGGATCCGGAAACACCATATATTTT; CDR3 protein: CASSRGGGSGNTIYF
V gene: TRBV7-2; clone size: NA; D gene: NA; J gene: TRBJ2-1; CDR3 DNA: TGTGCCAGCAGCTTACTGCACGGGGGTCTTTTGCCGGATGAGCAGTTCTTC; CDR3 protein: CASSLLHGGLLPDEQFF
V gene: TRBV7-9; clone size: NA; D gene: NA; J gene: TRBJ1-1; CDR3 DNA: TGTGCCAGCACCCCAGGGTTCGGCGGAAACACTGAAGCTTTCTTT; CDR3 protein: CASTPGFGGNTEAFF
V gene: TRBV30; clone size: NA; D gene: TRBD2; J gene: TRBJ2-1; CDR3 DNA: TGTGCCTGGAGTGAACTAGCGGGTGAGCAGTTCTTC; CDR3 protein: CAWSELAGEQFF
V gene: TRBV14; clone size: NA; D gene: TRBD2; J gene: TRBJ2-1; CDR3 DNA: TGTGCCAGCAGCCCTCTCGGACTAGAGTACAATGAGCAGTTCTTC; CDR3 protein: CASSPLGLEYNEQFF
V gene: TRBV6-2/TRBV6-3; clone size: NA; D gene: NA; J gene: TRBJ2-7; CDR3 DNA: TGTGCCAGCAGTTTAGCGGAGGTCTACGAGCAGTACTTC; CDR3 protein: CASSLAEVYEQYF
V gene: TRBV19; clone size: few; D gene: TRBD1; J gene: TRBJ1-6; CDR3 DNA: TGTGCCAGTAGTCCATGGGACAGGGCGTCTTCACCCCTCCACTTT; CDR3 protein: CASSPWDRASSPLHF
V gene: TRBV7-9; clone size: NA; D gene: NA; J gene: TRBJ2-1; CDR3 DNA: TGTGCCACCCGACAGGTTAGGGATGAGCAGTTCTTC; CDR3 protein: CATRQVRDEQFF
V gene: TRBV5-4; clone size: NA; D gene: NA; J gene: TRBJ2-3; CDR3 DNA: TGTGCCAGCAGCTCGACGGGAGCCGGGACAGATACGCAGTATTTT; CDR3 protein: CASSSTGAGTDTQYF
V gene: TRBV19; clone size: few; D gene: TRBD1; J gene: TRBJ2-7; CDR3 DNA: TGTGCCAGTAGTATTGGGACAGGGGTCGAGCAGTACTTC; CDR3 protein: CASSIGTGVEQYF
V gene: TRBV7-3; clone size: few; D gene: TRBD2; J gene: TRBJ2-1; CDR3 DNA: TGTGCCAGCAGCTCCTACGGGAGGGAGCGCAATGAGCAGTTCTTC; CDR3 protein: CASSSYGRERNEQFF
V gene: TRBV19; clone size: NA; D gene: TRBD1; J gene: TRBJ1-5; CDR3 DNA: TGTGCCAGTAGTATAGATCTCTCTGGGACAGGGGGCGGCGGGGATCAGCCCCAGCATTTT; CDR3 protein: CASSIDLSGTGGGGDQPQHF
V gene: TRBV19; clone size: once; D gene: TRBD1; J gene: TRBJ1-5; CDR3 DNA: TGTGCCAGTAGCCCCTTGACAGGGAACAATCAGCCCCAGCATTTT; CDR3 protein: CASSPLTGNNQPQHF
V gene: TRBV5-1; clone size: NA; D gene: TRBD2; J gene: TRBJ2-5; CDR3 DNA: TGCGCCAGCAGCTTTGAGTTAGCGGGACAAGAGACCCAGTACTTC; CDR3 protein: CASSFELAGQETQYF
V gene: TRBV6-1; clone size: NA; D gene: TRBD1; J gene: TRBJ1-5; CDR3 DNA: TGTGCCAGCAGTGAAGTAACAGGGGTACAGCCCCAGCATTTT; CDR3 protein: CASSEVTGVQPQHF
V gene: TRBV3-1/TRBV3-2; clone size: NA; D gene: TRBD2; J gene: TRBJ2-7; CDR3 DNA: TGTGCCAGCAGCCAACATAGCGGGAGGGGGTCCTACGAGCAGTACTTC; CDR3 protein: CASSQHSGRGSYEQYF
V gene: TRBV6-5; clone size: once; D gene: TRBD1; J gene: TRBJ2-2; CDR3 DNA: TGTGCCAGCATGCTGCCAGGGGGCACCGGGGAGCTGTTTTTT; CDR3 protein: CASMLPGGTGELFF
V gene: TRBV15; clone size: NA; D gene: TRBD1; J gene: TRBJ1-2; CDR3 DNA: TGTGCCACCAGCAGGGCGACAGGGTATGGCTACACCTTC; CDR3 protein: CATSRATGYGYTF
V gene: TRBV29-1; clone size: NA; D gene: NA; J gene: TRBJ2-7; CDR3 DNA: TGCAGCGCTCAGCGGGCTCTCTCCTACGAGCAGTACTTC; CDR3 protein: CSAQRALSYEQYF
V gene: TRBV2; clone size: NA; D gene: TRBD1; J gene: TRBJ2-1; CDR3 DNA: TGTGCCAGCCTGGCCGGGACAGGGGCCTACAATGAGCAGTTCTTC; CDR3 protein: CASLAGTGAYNEQFF
V gene: TRBV2; clone size: once; D gene: TRBD1; J gene: TRBJ2-7; CDR3 DNA: TGTGCCAGCAGTGAAGGGGGACAGATCTACGAGCAGTACTTC; CDR3 protein: CASSEGGQIYEQYF
V gene: TRBV5-4; clone size: many; D gene: TRBD1; J gene: TRBJ1-2; CDR3 DNA: TGTGCCAGCAGCTTCCGGGACAGGGGATTCTATGGCTACACCTTC; CDR3 protein: CASSFRDRGFYGYTF
V gene: TRBV28; clone size: NA; D gene: TRBD1; J gene: TRBJ1-4; CDR3 DNA: TGTGCCAGCAGTTTGGGGGGGACAGGGGGTGAAAAACTGTTTTTT; CDR3 protein: CASSLGGTGGEKLFF
V gene: TRBV6-2/TRBV6-3; clone size: NA; D gene: TRBD1; J gene: TRBJ2-7; CDR3 DNA: TGTGCCAGCAGTTACTCGATGGGACAGCCTCTCTCCTACGAGCAGTACTTC; CDR3 protein: CASSYSMGQPLSYEQYF
V gene: TRBV7-9; clone size: NA; D gene: TRBD2; J gene: TRBJ2-5; CDR3 DNA: TGTGCCAGCAGTTTAGGACTAGCGCAAGAGACCCAGTACTTC; CDR3 protein: CASSLGLAQETQYF
V gene: TRBV11-2; clone size: NA; D gene: NA; J gene: TRBJ2-2; CDR3 DNA: TGTGCCAGCAGCCCTATCCCTTCGACAGACTACACCGGGGAGCTGTTTTTT; CDR3 protein: CASSPIPSTDYTGELFF
V gene: TRBV29-1; clone size: NA; D gene: NA; J gene: TRBJ1-2; CDR3 DNA: TGCAGCGTCCGAGGTGATGGCTACACCTTC; CDR3 protein: CSVRGDGYTF
V gene: TRBV19; clone size: NA; D gene: TRBD1; J gene: TRBJ2-7; CDR3 DNA: TGTGCCAGTAGTATCGTAGCAGGGGGTCCCTACGAGCAGTACTTC; CDR3 protein: CASSIVAGGPYEQYF
V gene: TRBV24-1; clone size: NA; D gene: TRBD1; J gene: TRBJ1-2; CDR3 DNA: TGTGCCACCAGGAACCCGGGACAGGGTACGAAAGGCTACACCTTC; CDR3 protein: CATRNPGQGTKGYTF
V gene: TRBV3-1/TRBV3-2; clone size: NA; D gene: NA; J gene: TRBJ2-3; CDR3 DNA: TGTGCCAGCAGCCCACTAACCTTAGCGTTCAAAAGCACAGATACGCAGTATTTT; CDR3 protein: CASSPLTLAFKSTDTQYF
V gene: TRBV5-4; clone size: NA; D gene: NA; J gene: TRBJ1-1; CDR3 DNA: TGTGCCAGCAGCTTCGACCTAGAAAGAAACCAGGCAGGGGACACTGAAGCTTTCTTT; CDR3 protein: CASSFDLERNQAGDTEAFF
V gene: TRBV28; clone size: NA; D gene: TRBD1; J gene: TRBJ2-5; CDR3 DNA: TGTGCCAGCAGTTTACTAGCTAGACAGGGGGGGATAGAGACCCAGTACTTC; CDR3 protein: CASSLLARQGGIETQYF
V gene: TRBV20-1; clone size: NA; D gene: NA; J gene: TRBJ1-2; CDR3 DNA: TGCGGGGGGACTCCCGACTATGGCTACACCTTC; CDR3 protein: CGGTPDYGYTF
V gene: TRBV5-4; clone size: NA; D gene: NA; J gene: TRBJ1-1; CDR3 DNA: TGTGCCAGCAGCCTAAAATTCGGGGTGGGCACTGAAGCTTTCTTT; CDR3 protein: CASSLKFGVGTEAFF